This T cell receptor beta chain was obtained from a study of cytomegalovirus exposure and HLA in healthy donors. The germline CDR1 and CDR2 sequences are GTSNPN and SVGIG (reference sequence). Trimming took off 2 bases at V and 4 bases at J, with 8 bases between the two ends. The CDR3 totals 12 residues. In the PCR, 60 Vbeta and 13 Jbeta primers were used. TCRdb's copy holds only in-frame clones and misses some; the assay was immunoSEQ multiplex PCR. Of 120,000 or so clones listed, roughly 78% were seen once; the top ten hold approximately 11%. Whole-study findings and limits: Sequence variants that were highly shared formed a cluster that was likely a sequencing artifact.

Comments on this clone: Its antigen is not known.

The source is a man aged 25-45 years in good health and CMV-seropositive. The chain joins TRBV30 to TRBJ2-5; D is perhaps TRBD1 (6 bases). Sequences were obtained from PBMCs. Here the CDR3 reads CAWSTGRETQYF. The CDR3 DNA follows: TGTGCCTGGAGTACAGGGAGAGAGACCCAGTACTTC.